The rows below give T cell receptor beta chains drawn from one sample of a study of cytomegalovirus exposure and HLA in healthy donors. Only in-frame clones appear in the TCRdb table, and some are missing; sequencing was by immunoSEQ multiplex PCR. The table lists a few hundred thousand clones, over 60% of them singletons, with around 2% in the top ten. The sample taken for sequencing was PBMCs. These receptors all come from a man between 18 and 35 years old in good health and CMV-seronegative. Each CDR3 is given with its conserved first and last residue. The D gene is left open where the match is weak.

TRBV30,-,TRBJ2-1,CAWSQGISYNEQFF
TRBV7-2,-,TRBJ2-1,CASSSSRTTNEQFF
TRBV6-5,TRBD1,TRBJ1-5,CASREGQGGQPQHF
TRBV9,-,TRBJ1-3,CASSILTGGDTIYF
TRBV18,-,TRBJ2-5,CASSPAGVAGAQYF
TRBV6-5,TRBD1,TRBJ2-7,CASSPRDRVFHEQYF
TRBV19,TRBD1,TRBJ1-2,CASSPMTGADYGYTF
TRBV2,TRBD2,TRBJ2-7,CASRLAGGSGDEQYF
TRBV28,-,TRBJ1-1,CASRHSGTRTEAFF
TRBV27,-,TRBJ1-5,CASSTTGYQPQHF
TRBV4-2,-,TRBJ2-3,CASSQGGHLTQYF
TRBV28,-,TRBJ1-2,CASSTYNYGYTF
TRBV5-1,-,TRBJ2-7,CASSLGAGYREEQYF
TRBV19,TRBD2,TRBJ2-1,CASSRTSGSSTEQFF
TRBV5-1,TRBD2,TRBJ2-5,CASSLVIAGVEETQYF
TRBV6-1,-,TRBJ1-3,CASRPSNGNTIYF
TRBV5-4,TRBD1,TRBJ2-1,CASGLSGQGWEQFF
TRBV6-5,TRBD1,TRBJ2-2,CASSYRTGGNPGELFF
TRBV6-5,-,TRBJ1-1,CASSSQRPLNTEAFF
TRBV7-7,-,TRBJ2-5,CASSPSVGWETQYF
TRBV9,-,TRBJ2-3,CASSVQLATSTDTQYF
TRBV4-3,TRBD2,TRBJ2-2,CASSQDPSGGVTGELFF
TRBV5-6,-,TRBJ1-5,CASSLGDYSNQPQHF
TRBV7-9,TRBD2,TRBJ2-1,CASSSPAGGASYEQFF
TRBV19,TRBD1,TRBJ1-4,CASRDRGATNEKLFF
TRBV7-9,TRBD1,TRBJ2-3,CASTRGQGAGDTQYF
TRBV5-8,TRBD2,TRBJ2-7,CASSLWISSGRSYEQYF
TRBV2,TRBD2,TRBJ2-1,CASSEEEGLAVPNEQFF